The 23 T cell receptor beta chains presented below share a single source sample, sequenced in a study of HIV-infected patients and healthy controls. Antiretroviral therapy had run roughly three months, about 14 weeks, before follow-up blood collection. All unsorted peripheral T cells were captured because whole blood was used without fractionation. Alpha and beta constant-region primers primed reverse transcription of around 0.5 ug RNA. Each of the alpha and beta chains got its own library through chain-specific third strand synthesis with indices. MiXCR, run by TCRdb on the 5' RACE reads, gives a single entry per CDR3 protein. The repertoire holds about 14,000 distinct CDR3 sequences, 9.5% to 15% seen once, with 35% to 45% in the top ten. The source was blood, collected during antiretroviral therapy. These receptors originate from an adult with HIV infection. The donor label of this sample is uncertain.

This clonotype was recorded many times. V usage is TRBV6-5 and J usage is TRBJ2-2; TRBD2 is a possible D gene (6 bases). Germline V lookup: CDR1 MNHEY, CDR2 SVGAGI. Trimming stripped 5 bases from V and 5 bases from J, with 15 bases between. The CDR3 runs to 15 residues. The CDR3 is CASSGTPSQTGELFF. For the CDR3, the DNA is TGTGCCAGCAGTGGGACTCCCTCCCAAACCGGGGAGCTGTTTTTT.

This clonotype was counted many times. The chain recombines TRBV6-2 or TRBV6-3 with TRBJ2-2; possible D gene TRBD2, 7 bases. Trimming stripped 10 bases from V and 0 bases from J, with 21 bases between. The CDR3 has 17 amino acids. CDR1 is MNHEY, CDR2 SVGEGT, per germline. The CDR3 nucleotides read TGTGCCACCACATCGAGAGGGGGGGGCGCGAACACCGGGGAGCTGTTTTTT. Translating it yields CATTSRGGGANTGELFF.

V and J are TRBV11-2 and TRBJ2-5, with TRBD2 identical over 10 bases. This CDR3 comprises 16 residues. With V trimmed by 2 bases and J by 4 bases, 7 bases remained unmatched. CDR1 and CDR2 (germline): SGHAT, FQNNGV. The CDR3 sequence is CASSLRASGRGETQYF. The CDR3, as DNA: TGTGCCAGCAGCTTAAGGGCTAGCGGGAGAGGAGAGACCCAGTACTTC.

This clonotype is termed medium-sized (0.01 to 0.1%). V usage is TRBV27 and J usage is TRBJ2-5; unclear D gene. The germline V gene encodes CDR1 MNHEY and CDR2 SMNVEV (reference sequence). CDR3 length equals 13 residues. Deletions cut 11 bases from V and 1 base from J, with 14 bases between. The CDR3 is CAVRRDGQETQYF. Written as DNA, the CDR3 is TGTGCCGTCCGTCGAGACGGCCAAGAGACCCAGTACTTC.

This chain joins TRBV6-6 and TRBJ2-3, with D perhaps matching TRBD1 or TRBD2 (5 bases each). The germline V gene has CDR1 MNHNY and CDR2 SVGAGI (reference sequence). The CDR3 consists of 15 residues. Trimming shortened V by 8 bases and J by 1 base, and 16 bases separated the two germline ends. The CDR3: CASLDGRGGTDTQYF. The CDR3 nucleotides are TGTGCCAGCCTGGACGGCCGAGGGGGCACAGATACGCAGTATTTT.

V gene TRBV20-1 combines with J gene TRBJ1-1; weak D call: TRBD1 (6 bases). The germline gives CDR1 DFQATT, CDR2 SNEGSKA (reference sequence). This CDR3 contains 12 residues. The V end lost 3 bases, the J end lost 7 bases, and 12 bases lay between the germline ends. The CDR3 DNA follows: TGCAGTGCTAGCTGGCAGGGGATTGAAGCTTTCTTT. It is translated as CSASWQGIEAFF.

In this sample, this clonotype turned up many times. V usage is TRBV6-2 or TRBV6-3 and J usage is TRBJ2-2; tentative D call: TRBD2 (5 bases). The CDR3 contains 14 residues. V was trimmed by 5 bases and J by 5 bases, leaving 12 bases between them. From germline, CDR1 is MNHEY and CDR2 SVGEGT. In DNA, the CDR3 is TGTGCCAGCAGTAACGGGGAAGAAACCGGGGAGCTGTTTTTT. Its protein is CASSNGEETGELFF.

This clonotype is deemed large. This rearrangement joins TRBV19 to TRBJ1-5; D ambiguous. This CDR3 is 13 amino acids long. V was clipped by 3 bases and J by 4 bases, with 7 bases between them. Germline V gives CDR1 LNHDA, CDR2 SQIVND (reference sequence). For the CDR3, the DNA is TGTGCCAGTAGTATTGACCTAAATCAGCCCCAGCATTTT. Protein product: CASSIDLNQPQHF. Complete variable domain (other parts from reference TRBV19 and TRBJ1-5): DGGITQSPKYLFRKEGQNVTLSCEQNLNHDAMYWYRQDPGQGLRLIYYSQIVNDFQKGDIAEGYSVSREKKESFPLTVTSAQKNPTAFYLCASSIDLNQPQHFGDGTRLSIL.

There are many counts of this clonotype. CDR3: CASNRENYEQYF. CDR3 DNA sequence: TGTGCCAGCAACCGGGAGAACTACGAGCAGTACTTC. The chain is built from TRBV16 and TRBJ2-7, with D perhaps TRBD2 (6 bases). This CDR3 contains 12 residues. Trimming took off 7 bases at V and 3 bases at J, with 10 bases between the two ends. CDR1 is KGHSY, CDR2 FQNENV, per germline.

V is TRBV11-2 and J is TRBJ2-7, with D possibly being TRBD1 or TRBD2 (6 bases each). Germline loops: CDR1 SGHAT, CDR2 FQNNGV. CDR3 length equals 15 residues. Trimming left V 1 base short and J 3 bases short, with 13 bases between. CDR3 in amino acids: CASSLGAGGRYEQYF. The CDR3 DNA reads TGTGCCAGCAGCTTAGGAGCCGGGGGCCGCTACGAGCAGTACTTC.

By share of the sample, this clonotype is medium-sized. This rearrangement joins TRBV27 to TRBJ1-5, with 8 nucleotides matching TRBD1. Trimming at V came to 5 bases and at J to 2 bases, leaving 2 bases not matched to a gene. This CDR3 has 14 residues. Per germline, CDR1 MNHEY and CDR2 SMNVEV (reference sequence). The chain's CDR3 is CASSKDRGNQPQHF. The CDR3 DNA is TGTGCCAGCAGTAAGGACAGGGGCAATCAGCCCCAGCATTTT.

In this sample, this clonotype turned up many times. The V call is TRBV10-3, the J call TRBJ2-3; TRBD2 matches 8 bases. Germline CDR1 is ENHRY and CDR2 is SYGVKD. The ends lost 2 bases at V and 1 base at J; junction bases unmatched: 5. The CDR3 has 16 residues. The CDR3 DNA follows: TGTGCCATCAGTGAGCCAGGACTAGCAGGCACAGATACGCAGTATTTT. Its protein product is CAISEPGLAGTDTQYF.

This clonotype was seen a handful of times. This chain uses TRBV15 with TRBJ2-1; TRBD2 matches at 7 bases. This CDR3 comprises 15 residues. CDR1 is LNHNV, CDR2 YYDKDF, per germline (reference sequence). V dropped 0 bases and J dropped 7; count of bases not matched to a gene: 6. The CDR3 reads CATSRELARFNEQFF. CDR3 sequence (DNA): TGTGCCACCAGCAGAGAACTAGCGCGGTTTAATGAGCAGTTCTTC.

This clonotype was seen at least ten times. The J gene is TRBJ2-3, the V gene TRBV20-1, with a weak D call TRBD1 (6 bases). The V end was cut by 0 bases, the J end by 5 bases, with 12 bases between. From germline, CDR1 is DFQATT and CDR2 SNEGSKA (reference sequence). The CDR3 spans 14 residues. DNA of the CDR3: TGCAGTGCTAGAGAGGGGGCTGCAGTAGATACGCAGTATTTT. This codes for CSAREGAAVDTQYF.

This clonotype was seen at least ten times. The rearrangement links TRBV9 to TRBJ2-2; 7 nucleotides agree with TRBD2. Germline assignment: CDR1 SGDLS and CDR2 YYNGEE. J was trimmed by 3 bases and V by 0 bases; bases with no gene match: 5. The CDR3 has 16 residues. The CDR3 region is CASSVDLADHTGELFF. DNA for the CDR3: TGTGCCAGCAGCGTAGATCTAGCGGACCACACCGGGGAGCTGTTTTTT.

This clonotype was counted at least ten times. The gene calls are TRBV14 and TRBJ2-3; possibly TRBD1 for D (5 bases). V lost 1 base and J 4 bases, leaving 6 bases between the germline ends. CDR1 is SGHDN, CDR2 FVKESK, per germline. The CDR3 spans 13 residues. The DNA of the CDR3 is TGTGCCAGCAGCCAAGTGGGGCCAGATACGCAGTATTTT. Translated, it gives CASSQVGPDTQYF.

This clonotype has a count of ten or more. The CDR3 nucleotides read TGTGCCAGCAGCCTAGGGAGAGGAAGCTACAATGAGCAGTTCTTC. This gives the protein CASSLGRGSYNEQFF. V usage is TRBV3-1 and J usage is TRBJ2-1; possible D gene TRBD2, 5 bases. This CDR3 is 15 amino acids long. Germline V gene data show CDR1 as LGHDT and CDR2 as YNNKEL (reference sequence). The V end lost 4 bases, the J end lost 3 bases, and 13 bases lay between the germline ends.

This clonotype was seen once. Just one base apart from a much larger clone, this may be a read error. The chain links TRBV4-1 to TRBJ2-5; possible D gene TRBD1, 6 bases. Germline V gene lookup returns CDR1 MGHRA and CDR2 YSYEKL. CDR3 size: 15 residues. DNA of the CDR3: TGCGCCAGAAGCCTACAACAGGGACGGGGAGAGACCCAGTACTTC. Translated, it gives CARSLQQGRGETQYF.

This clonotype has a count of ten or more. V gene TRBV5-1 combines with J gene TRBJ2-1; D not resolved. V lost 6 bases and J lost 5, with 6 bases in between. This CDR3 spans 11 amino acids. Germline lookup yields CDR1 SGHRS and CDR2 YFSETQ. CDR3 bases: TGCGCCAGCACCGGTCACAATGAGCAGTTCTTC. It specifies CASTGHNEQFF.

By share of the sample, this clonotype is medium-sized. The J gene is TRBJ2-1, the V gene TRBV28, with D possibly being TRBD2 (6 bases). The V and J ends lost 2 bases and 0 bases respectively, with 14 bases between them. The CDR3 consists of 17 residues. Germline V gene lookup returns CDR1 MDHEN and CDR2 SYDVKM. CDR3 protein: CASSLDPGGNSYNEQFF. For the CDR3, the DNA is TGTGCCAGCAGTTTAGATCCAGGCGGGAACTCCTACAATGAGCAGTTCTTC.

This clonotype was picked up many times. The J gene is TRBJ2-6, the V gene TRBV2, with TRBD1 identical over 7 bases. The V gene's germline CDR1 is SNHLY and CDR2 FYNNEI. Trimming took 5 bases from V and 2 from J; bases not matched to a gene: 9. The CDR3 has 17 amino acids. CDR3 region: CASSLWGRGTGANVLTF. The CDR3 nucleotides read TGTGCCAGCAGTCTCTGGGGCAGGGGGACTGGGGCCAACGTCCTGACTTTC.

This clonotype was counted a single time. The genes are TRBV5-1 and TRBJ1-1, with D tentatively TRBD1 (5 bases). V was clipped by 4 bases and J by 4 bases, with 20 bases between them. There are 16 residues in the CDR3. CDR1 and CDR2 from the germline V gene are SGHRS and YFSETQ. The CDR3 sequence: CASSAGDGRGGTEAFF. The CDR3 region has the DNA TGCGCCAGCAGCGCCGGGGACGGCCGCGGGGGCACTGAAGCTTTCTTT.

This clonotype has at least ten counts. The chain combines TRBV6-5 with TRBJ2-1; D unclear. V lost 6 bases and J lost 1, with 16 bases in between. This CDR3 is 16 amino acids long. The V gene's germline CDR1 is MNHEY and CDR2 SVGAGI. Written as DNA, the CDR3 is TGTGCCAGCAGATTACTCTCCGGGTTATCCTACAATGAGCAGTTCTTC. It encodes CASRLLSGLSYNEQFF.